The 9 T cell receptor beta chains reported below all come from one sample, sequenced in a study of regulatory T cells in long-lasting Graves disease. This sample's time point: persistent/refractory GD, antithyroid drugs over 5 years with positive TRAb. The authors made the TCR library using RNA they extracted from PBMCs. Building of the TCR beta libraries involved iRepertoire HTBI primers and Arm-PCR of CDR3 regions. TCRdb processed the multiplex PCR reads anew with MiXCR; each CDR3 protein has one entry. The sample records some 420,000 distinct CDR3 sequences, under 25% being singletons. Here the sequenced sample was peripheral blood mononuclear cells (PBMCs), taken when the disease was refractory, from a patient treated with antithyroid drugs. The receptors were gathered from a female donor with Graves disease.

The table lists this clonotype with many counts. The genes are TRBV12-3 or TRBV12-4 and TRBJ1-1; D unresolved. The V end was cut by 6 bases, the J end by 4 bases, with 15 bases between. The CDR3 extends over 14 amino acids. This chain's CDR3 is CASRRGFFGTEAFF. CDR3 coding DNA: TGTGCCAGCAGGCGAGGATTCTTCGGCACTGAAGCTTTCTTT.

The chain combines TRBV28 with TRBJ1-1; 9 nucleotides align to TRBD1. The CDR3 runs to 17 residues. Trimming cost V 5 bases and J 1 base; bases outside gene matches: 11. Germline CDR1 reads MDHEN; CDR2 reads SYDVKM. The CDR3 loop reads CASSEAHRGRRNTEAFF. The CDR3, as DNA: TGTGCCAGCAGTGAAGCCCACAGGGGGCGAAGGAACACTGAAGCTTTCTTT.

This clonotype was seen ten or more times. V gene TRBV7-2 combines with J gene TRBJ1-2; D may be TRBD1 (5 bases). In germline, CDR1 is SGHTA, CDR2 FQGNSA. V lost 1 base, J lost 7 bases, and 19 bases lay in between. The CDR3 has 16 residues. CDR3 sequence: CASSLGDSQSVGGYTF. The CDR3 nucleotides read TGTGCCAGCAGCTTAGGAGACAGTCAGTCAGTGGGTGGCTACACCTTC.

There are a few counts of this clonotype. V gene TRBV27 combines with J gene TRBJ1-6; the match to TRBD1 covers 8 bases. The length of the CDR3 is 13 residues. V gave up 7 bases and J gave up 12 bases; unmatched junction bases: 8. CDR1 and CDR2 (germline): MNHEY, SMNVEV (reference sequence). In DNA, the CDR3 is TGTGCCAGCACCCCTAACAGGGGGGGACCCCTCCACTTT. It encodes CASTPNRGGPLHF.

About this clonotype: One base away lies a much larger clone, so this may be a sequencing read error. The chain has TRBV29-1 and TRBJ2-7; possibly TRBD2 for D (6 bases). The germline gives CDR1 SQVTM, CDR2 ANQGSEA. The CDR3 is 14 amino acids. The CDR3 DNA is TGCAACGTTTTGGGAGGTGATGGGTCGAGGGAGCAGTACTTC. Its translation is CNVLGGDGSREQYF.

This clonotype has ten or more counts. The V call is TRBV7-8, the J call TRBJ1-1; 11 bases map to TRBD1. Germline V gives CDR1 SGHVS, CDR2 FQNEAQ. The CDR3 length is 15 residues. Germline trimming cut 6 bases from V and 5 bases from J; bases unmatched to any gene: 8. The CDR3 loop is CASSPGQGAGTEAFF. The DNA of the CDR3 is TGTGCCAGCAGTCCCGGACAGGGGGCAGGGACTGAAGCTTTCTTT. The full variable domain, its missing parts supplied by reference TRBV7-8 and TRBJ1-1, is GAGVSQSPRYKVAKRGQDVALRCDPISGHVSLFWYQQALGQGPEFLTYFQNEAQLDKSGLPSDRFFAERPEGSVSTLKIQRTQQEDSAVYLCASSPGQGAGTEAFFGQGTRLTVV.

This clonotype was seen only a few times. The rearrangement links TRBV4-1 to TRBJ1-1; the D gene is possibly TRBD1 (5 bases). The CDR3 has 15 amino acids. Trimming shortened V by 0 bases and J by 4 bases, and 12 bases separated the two germline ends. Germline CDR1 and CDR2: MGHRA and YSYEKL. The CDR3 DNA follows: TGCGCCAGCAGCCAAGATTCGGAGGGACCCACTGAAGCTTTCTTT. It translates to CASSQDSEGPTEAFF.

The J gene is TRBJ2-5, the V gene TRBV12-3 or TRBV12-4; D ambiguous. This CDR3 spans 15 amino acids. The V end lost 5 bases, the J end lost 1 base, and 14 bases lay between the germline ends. The CDR3 is CASSEALGPQETQYF. DNA of the CDR3: TGTGCCAGCAGTGAAGCGTTAGGACCCCAAGAGACCCAGTACTTC.

The chain has TRBV20-1 and TRBJ1-5, with D maybe TRBD1 (5 bases). CDR3 length equals 16 residues. In germline, CDR1 is DFQATT, CDR2 SNEGSKA (reference sequence). Trimming removed 6 bases at V and 0 bases at J, with 18 bases between. The CDR3: CSATKTGGYSNQPQHF. DNA of the CDR3: TGCAGTGCCACGAAGACGGGGGGATATAGCAATCAGCCCCAGCATTTT.